These 32 T cell receptor beta chains were sequenced from one sample in a study of human T cells and chemical hapten exposure. As to time point: patch test 3, about 24 weeks after DPC sensitization. The treatment here: therapeutic diphenylcyclopropenone sensitization with weekly scalp DPC. Using its own MiXCR run on the RACE reads, TCRdb lists one record per CDR3 protein. This table has roughly 150,000 distinct CDR3 sequences, about 27% appearing once. The sequencing used whole blood, collected in connection with sensitization to the hapten diphenylcyclopropenone (DPC). The receptors were sampled from a woman younger than 30 with alopecia areata. Some clones in this sample may be carry-over from other donors' samples.

This clonotype was seen a few times. This rearrangement joins TRBV29-1 to TRBJ2-7; D is perhaps TRBD1 (5 bases). The CDR3 contains 12 residues. Trimming stripped 7 bases from V and 5 bases from J, with 15 bases between. Germline V gene sequence: CDR1 SQVTM, CDR2 ANQGSEA. The CDR3 region is CSGDQGYHEQYF. In DNA, the CDR3 is TGCAGCGGGGATCAGGGTTACCACGAGCAGTACTTC.

Many counts were recorded for this clonotype. This CDR3 reads CSVDRGLAFF. CDR3 coding DNA: TGCAGCGTTGATAGGGGCTTGGCTTTCTTT. The genes are TRBV29-1 and TRBJ1-1, with a weak D call TRBD1 (5 bases). In germline, CDR1 is SQVTM, CDR2 ANQGSEA. The CDR3 is 10 amino acids. Trimming cost V 3 bases and J 11 bases, with 10 bases left between them.

The chain joins TRBV20-1 to TRBJ1-2; D not resolved. The germline V gene has CDR1 DFQATT and CDR2 SNEGSKA (reference sequence). The CDR3 loop spans 13 amino acids. The CDR3 region has the DNA TGCAGCCAGAACAGACGGATTAGCTATGGCTACACCTTC. It is translated as CSQNRRISYGYTF.

In its sample, this clonotype was seen a few times. V is TRBV12-3 or TRBV12-4 and J is TRBJ1-5, with D perhaps TRBD1 (6 bases). The CDR3 runs to 15 residues. V dropped 4 bases and J dropped 4 bases, with 14 bases sitting between them. The CDR3 region has the DNA TGTGCCAGCAGTTCCGGGACACCGAGAAATCAGCCCCAGCATTTT. Translation: CASSSGTPRNQPQHF.

Many counts were recorded for this clonotype. The chain joins TRBV4-3 to TRBJ1-6; D is unclear. Trimming took off 4 bases at V and 9 bases at J, with 10 bases between the two ends. The germline CDR1 and CDR2 sequences are LGHNA and YSLEER. CDR3 length: 13 residues. The CDR3 DNA reads as TGCGCCAGCAGCCCCGCCCGGGGTTCACCCCTCCACTTT. Residues: CASSPARGSPLHF.

This clonotype was picked up a small number of times. J is TRBJ2-3 and V is TRBV9, with TRBD1 identical over 9 bases. The CDR3 totals 16 residues. Germline V lookup: CDR1 SGDLS, CDR2 YYNGEE. The trim removed 4 bases at V and 3 bases at J, leaving 9 bases unmatched. This CDR3 is CASSLGSQGATDTQYF. CDR3 DNA sequence: TGTGCCAGCAGCCTAGGGTCACAGGGGGCAACAGATACGCAGTATTTT. Full variable domain (remainder filled in from reference TRBV9 and TRBJ2-3): DSGVTQTPKHLITATGQRVTLRCSPRSGDLSVYWYQQSLDQGLQFLIQYYNGEERAKGNILERFSAQQFPDLHSELNLSSLELGDSALYFCASSLGSQGATDTQYFGPGTRLTVL.

The chain carries TRBV2 and TRBJ2-5; D gene unclear. The CDR3 spans 11 residues. Trimming cost V 7 bases and J 4 bases, with 7 bases left between them. The V gene's germline CDR1 is SNHLY and CDR2 FYNNEI. The CDR3, as DNA: TGTGCCAGCACGATTCGAGAGACCCAGTACTTC. Its translation: CASTIRETQYF.

The CDR3 nucleotides are TGTGCCAGCAGCCGCGGACAGGGGGGGGGACTAACAGATACGCAGTATTTT. Its translation is CASSRGQGGGLTDTQYF. This rearrangement joins TRBV11-2 to TRBJ2-3; 10 bases fit TRBD1. Germline assignment: CDR1 SGHAT and CDR2 FQNNGV. There are 17 residues in the CDR3. The V segment lost 5 bases and the J segment 3 bases; nucleotides outside the gene matches: 11.

In its sample, this clonotype was seen a few times. The chain has TRBV12-3 or TRBV12-4 and TRBJ2-1; perhaps TRBD2 as D (5 bases). The CDR3 runs to 14 residues. The germline V and J ends were trimmed by 1 base and 6 bases, with 10 bases remaining between them. CDR3: CASSLDGIINEQFF. The DNA for the CDR3 is TGTGCCAGCAGTTTAGACGGGATTATCAATGAGCAGTTCTTC.

The chain combines TRBV7-9 with TRBJ2-7; maybe TRBD1 (5 bases). CDR3 length: 15 amino acids. Per the germline V gene, CDR1 is SEHNR and CDR2 is FQNEAQ (reference sequence). The V end was cut by 5 bases, the J end by 2 bases, with 16 bases between. CDR3 in amino acids: CASSRWRQPTYEQYF. In DNA form, the CDR3 reads TGTGCCAGCAGCCGTTGGAGACAGCCGACCTACGAGCAGTACTTC.

This clonotype was counted ten times or more. V gene TRBV4-3 combines with J gene TRBJ2-4; D remains ambiguous. V shed 1 base and J shed 13 bases, with 14 bases lying between them. CDR3 length: 13 residues. CDR1 is LGHNA and CDR2 is YSLEER in the germline V gene. The CDR3 DNA is TGCGCCAGCAGCCAAGTATTTCCGGAAATACAGTACTTC. Its protein product is CASSQVFPEIQYF.

At least ten counts were recorded for this clonotype. V is TRBV29-1 and J is TRBJ2-5; D not resolved. The CDR3 consists of 14 residues. Germline values: CDR1 SQVTM, CDR2 ANQGSEA. Trimming shortened V by 0 bases and J by 5 bases, and 13 bases separated the two germline ends. CDR3 DNA sequence: TGCAGCGTTGAAGACTGGTACAAACGGGAGACCCAGTACTTC. Amino acids: CSVEDWYKRETQYF.

This chain joins TRBV5-1 and TRBJ2-3, with 10 bases lining up with TRBD1. With V trimmed by 0 bases and J by 4 bases, 8 bases remained unmatched. The length of the CDR3 is 17 residues. The V gene's germline CDR1 is SGHRS and CDR2 YFSETQ. CDR3 coding DNA: TGCGCCAGCAGCTTGGGGTCCGGGACAGGGGACGCAGATACGCAGTATTTT. Its translation: CASSLGSGTGDADTQYF. Full variable domain (missing parts from reference TRBV5-1 and TRBJ2-3): KAGVTQTPRYLIKTRGQQVTLSCSPISGHRSVSWYQQTPGQGLQFLFEYFSETQRNKGNFPGRFSGRQFSNSRSEMNVSTLELGDSALYLCASSLGSGTGDADTQYFGPGTRLTVL.

The V and J genes are TRBV10-3 and TRBJ2-7; the D gene is possibly TRBD2 (7 bases). V was pared by 3 bases and J by 3 bases, with 18 bases between. Per germline, CDR1 ENHRY and CDR2 SYGVKD. This CDR3 is built from 16 residues. The CDR3 bases are TGTGCCATCAGTGACTGGAGAGGGGGGACTATCTACGAGCAGTACTTC. Encoded protein: CAISDWRGGTIYEQYF.

The chain joins TRBV7-9 to TRBJ1-1; D call uncertain. This CDR3 region has 17 residues. V was trimmed by 2 bases and J by 1 base, leaving 17 bases between them. CDR1 is SEHNR, CDR2 FQNEAQ, per germline (reference sequence). CDR3 in amino acids: CASSLIIGRQENTEAFF. The CDR3 nucleotides read TGTGCCAGCAGCTTAATAATCGGGAGACAAGAGAACACTGAAGCTTTCTTT.

This clonotype was seen a handful of times. CDR3 in DNA: TGCGCCAGCAGCCAAGATGGCTCGGACAGGGTGTACGGCTACACCTTC. Its translation: CASSQDGSDRVYGYTF. V gene TRBV4-3 combines with J gene TRBJ1-2, with 8 bases matching TRBD1. The trim removed 0 bases at V and 8 bases at J, leaving 11 bases unmatched. CDR3 length equals 16 residues. Germline-derived CDR1 and CDR2 are LGHNA and YSLEER.

The V call is TRBV7-2, the J call TRBJ1-5, with D possibly TRBD1 on 5 matching bases. The V gene's germline CDR1 is SGHTA and CDR2 FQGNSA. The CDR3 is 15 residues long. V shed 4 bases and J shed 1 base, with 11 bases lying between them. CDR3 DNA sequence: TGTGCCAGCAGCTGGGCGGGGCAGAGCAATCAGCCCCAGCATTTT. It encodes CASSWAGQSNQPQHF. Together with reference TRBV7-2 and TRBJ1-5, the CDR3 gives the full variable domain: GAGVSQSPSNKVTEKGKDVELRCDPISGHTALYWYRQSLGQGLEFLIYFQGNSAPDKSGLPSDRFSAERTGGSVSTLTIQRTQQEDSAVYLCASSWAGQSNQPQHFGDGTRLSIL.

This clonotype was seen only a few times. V is TRBV24-1 and J is TRBJ1-1; D is undetermined. In germline, CDR1 is KGHDR, CDR2 SFDVKD. This CDR3 is 13 amino acids long. Trimming left V 4 bases short and J 7 bases short, with 12 bases between. Here the CDR3 DNA reads TGTGCCACCAGTGAGCCCAGTCGAAATGAAGCTTTCTTT. As protein: CATSEPSRNEAFF.

There are a few counts of this clonotype. The V and J genes are TRBV6-2 or TRBV6-3 and TRBJ2-3; D may be TRBD1 (5 bases). Germline CDR1 MNHEY, CDR2 SVGEGT. Trimming cost V 2 bases and J 7 bases, with 7 bases left between them. The CDR3 length is 12 residues. CDR3 nucleotides: TGTGCCAGCAGTTACGGGGCCTATACGCAGTATTTT. Residues: CASSYGAYTQYF.

This sequence joins TRBV12-3 or TRBV12-4 and TRBJ1-5; 8 bases fit TRBD1. With 2 bases clipped from V and 4 bases from J, the junction kept 7 bases outside the gene matches. This CDR3 is 16 amino acids long. CDR3 sequence reads: CASSLSRQGLNQPQHF. CDR3 bases: TGTGCCAGCAGTTTATCACGACAGGGGTTGAATCAGCCCCAGCATTTT.

The chain recombines TRBV7-2 with TRBJ2-7; 9 bases are shared with TRBD2. The V segment lost 6 bases and the J segment 2 bases; nucleotides outside the gene matches: 8. CDR3 length: 15 amino acids. The germline V gene encodes CDR1 SGHTA and CDR2 FQGNSA. In DNA, the CDR3 is TGTGCCAGCAGACCCGGACTAGCGAGACCCTACGAGCAGTACTTC. It encodes CASRPGLARPYEQYF.

The chain combines TRBV20-1 with TRBJ1-2; D uncertain. The V end lost 3 bases, the J end lost 10 bases, and 3 bases lay between the germline ends. CDR1 DFQATT and CDR2 SNEGSKA come from the germline V gene (reference sequence). There are 8 residues in the CDR3. The CDR3 sequence is CSASYYTF. CDR3 in DNA: TGCAGTGCTAGTTACTACACCTTC.

This clonotype was found a few times. The gene calls are TRBV6-5 and TRBJ2-1; D possibly matches TRBD1 or TRBD2 (5 bases each). This CDR3 comprises 15 residues. Germline V gene sequence: CDR1 MNHEY, CDR2 SVGAGI. Between the trimmed V and J ends, which lost 6 bases and 8 bases, there was a span of 20 bases. The CDR3 protein is CASSHPSYGGDEQFF. The CDR3 DNA reads TGTGCCAGCAGCCATCCGTCATATGGGGGAGATGAGCAGTTCTTC.

V gene TRBV11-2 combines with J gene TRBJ1-2; the D gene is possibly TRBD1 (5 bases). Trimming shortened V by 1 base and J by 8 bases, and 11 bases separated the two germline ends. The CDR3 has 13 amino acids. CDR1 and CDR2 from the germline V gene are SGHAT and FQNNGV. The CDR3 sequence is CASSLVREYGYTF. CDR3 bases: TGTGCCAGCAGCTTAGTCAGGGAATACGGCTACACCTTC.

This chain uses TRBV7-9 with TRBJ2-3; D might be TRBD1 (5 bases). The germline gives CDR1 SEHNR, CDR2 FQNEAQ (reference sequence). Between the trimmed V and J ends, which lost 0 bases and 3 bases, there was a span of 10 bases. The CDR3 extends over 15 amino acids. CDR3 residues: CASSLATGRTDTQYF. CDR3 nucleotide sequence: TGTGCCAGCAGCTTAGCTACAGGTCGAACAGATACGCAGTATTTT.

This clonotype occurred a few times. This sequence joins TRBV5-1 and TRBJ2-7; 7 bases are shared with TRBD2. The germline CDR1 and CDR2 sequences are SGHRS and YFSETQ. J lost 6 bases, V lost 4 bases, and 7 bases had no gene match. There are 13 residues in the CDR3. CDR3 amino acids: CASSLGLRSEQYF. CDR3 nucleotides: TGCGCCAGCAGCCTGGGACTAAGGAGCGAGCAGTACTTC.

V usage is TRBV10-3 and J usage is TRBJ1-1; TRBD1 matches 7 bases. The CDR3 totals 16 residues. CDR1 and CDR2 from the germline V gene are ENHRY and SYGVKD. V lost 4 bases, J lost 3 bases, and 11 bases stayed unmatched. The CDR3 DNA follows: TGTGCCATCAGTGGAGGGGGCGGGGGGCCCCACACTGAAGCTTTCTTT. It yields the protein CAISGGGGGPHTEAFF.

With respect to this clonotype: One end of the junction varies from germline; a read error may be responsible. V gene TRBV11-1 combines with J gene TRBJ2-5; no clear D gene. The CDR3 extends over 12 amino acids. Germline V gene sequence: CDR1 SGHAT, CDR2 FQDESV (reference sequence). In DNA, the CDR3 is TGTGCCAGCAGCTTAACCGGAGAGACCCTGTACTTC. It encodes CASSLTGETLYF.

In this sample, this clonotype turned up a few times. V is TRBV7-2 and J is TRBJ2-1; a weak D match, TRBD2 (7 bases). Germline CDR1 SGHTA, CDR2 FQGNSA. The CDR3 consists of 15 residues. Trimming left V 5 bases short and J 7 bases short, with 18 bases between. Here the CDR3 reads CASSPVRGGRNEQFF. The CDR3, as DNA: TGTGCCAGCAGCCCTGTGAGGGGGGGGAGGAATGAGCAGTTCTTC.

The chain links TRBV24-1 to TRBJ2-1; D possibly corresponds to TRBD1 (6 bases). The germline V and J ends were trimmed by 3 bases and 0 bases, with 11 bases remaining between them. The germline CDR1 and CDR2 sequences are KGHDR and SFDVKD. There are 16 residues in the CDR3. Here the CDR3 reads CATSDQRTASYNEQFF. The CDR3 DNA follows: TGTGCCACCAGTGATCAACGGACAGCCTCCTACAATGAGCAGTTCTTC.

The genes are TRBV7-2 and TRBJ2-2; TRBD2 matches 7 bases. The J segment lost 1 base and the V segment lost 1 base, leaving 9 bases of the junction unmatched. The CDR3 has 18 residues. The V gene's germline CDR1 is SGHTA and CDR2 FQGNSA. The CDR3 DNA is TGTGCCAGCAGCTTAGGAGGCAAACTAGCGAGGAACACCGGGGAGCTGTTTTTT. It translates to CASSLGGKLARNTGELFF.

The chain has TRBV29-1 and TRBJ2-7; 8 bases map to TRBD1. The CDR3 consists of 14 residues. Trimming removed 6 bases from V and 6 bases from J; junction bases left unmatched: 13. Germline assignment: CDR1 SQVTM and CDR2 ANQGSEA. The CDR3 protein is CSVAGQVGSGEQYF. The CDR3 nucleotides read TGCAGCGTCGCGGGACAGGTTGGGTCTGGCGAGCAGTACTTC.